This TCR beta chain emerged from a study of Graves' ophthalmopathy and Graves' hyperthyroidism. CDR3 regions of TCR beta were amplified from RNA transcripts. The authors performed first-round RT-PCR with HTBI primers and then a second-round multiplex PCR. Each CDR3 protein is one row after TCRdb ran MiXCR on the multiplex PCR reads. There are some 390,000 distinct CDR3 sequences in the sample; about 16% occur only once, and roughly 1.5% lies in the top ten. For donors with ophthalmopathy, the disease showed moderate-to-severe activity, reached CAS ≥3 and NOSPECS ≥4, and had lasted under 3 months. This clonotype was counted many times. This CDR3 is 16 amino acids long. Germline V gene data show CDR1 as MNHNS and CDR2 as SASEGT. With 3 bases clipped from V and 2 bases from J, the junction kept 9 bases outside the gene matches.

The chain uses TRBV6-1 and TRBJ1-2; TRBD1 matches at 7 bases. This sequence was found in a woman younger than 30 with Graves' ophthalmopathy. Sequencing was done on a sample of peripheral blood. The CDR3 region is CASSDPTGALNYGYTF. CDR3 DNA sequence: TGTGCCAGCAGTGACCCTACAGGGGCCCTCAACTATGGCTACACCTTC.